The 23 T cell receptor beta chains below come from one sample, sequenced in a study of blood T cell repertoires in COVID-19. Sequencing was performed with immunoSEQ multiplex PCR; in TCRdb, only in-frame clones are kept and a portion is missing. The sample records 57,000 or so clones, approximately 79% being singletons. The sequenced sample consisted of peripheral blood. These TCRs come from a woman aged 80 or older with active or convalescent COVID-19.

The chain carries TRBV7-2 and TRBJ1-1; D unclear. Trimming took 3 bases from V and 0 from J, leaving 8 bases between them. The germline CDR1 and CDR2 sequences are SGHTA and FQGNSA. The CDR3 contains 14 residues. The CDR3: CASSFQIMNTEAFF. The CDR3 DNA reads TGTGCCAGCAGCTTTCAAATCATGAACACTGAAGCTTTCTTT.

This chain links TRBV7-9 with TRBJ1-1; 10 nucleotides align to TRBD1. The CDR3 runs 15 residues. CDR1 and CDR2 (germline): SEHNR, FQNEAQ (reference sequence). V shed 5 bases and J 5 bases; nucleotides not matched to a gene: 8. Here the CDR3 reads CASSPGQGVGTEAFF. CDR3 coding DNA: TGTGCCAGCAGCCCAGGACAGGGGGTTGGGACTGAAGCTTTCTTT.

This clone has only a few counts. The rearrangement links TRBV29-1 to TRBJ1-3, with 7 bases lining up with TRBD1. Germline CDR1 and CDR2: SQVTM and ANQGSEA. This CDR3 has 12 residues. The V segment lost 7 bases and the J segment 0 bases; nucleotides outside the gene matches: 0. DNA of the CDR3: TGCAGCGCAGGGGGCTCTGGAAACACCATATATTTT. Residues: CSAGGSGNTIYF.

This clone was picked up a small number of times. This CDR3 reads CASSVGGETYEQYF. In nucleotides, the CDR3 is TGTGCCAGCAGCGTGGGCGGGGAAACCTACGAGCAGTACTTC. The rearrangement uses TRBV9 and TRBJ2-7, with D possibly matching TRBD2 (6 bases). Trimming removed 2 bases at V and 2 bases at J, with 11 bases between. Germline V gene lookup returns CDR1 SGDLS and CDR2 YYNGEE. The CDR3 sequence is 14 residues long.

The chain has TRBV15 and TRBJ1-1; 8 bases are a match to TRBD1. The CDR3 has 15 residues. Trimming cost V 3 bases and J 5 bases; bases outside gene matches: 8. Germline V gene sequence: CDR1 LNHNV, CDR2 YYDKDF (reference sequence). DNA of the CDR3: TGTGCCACCAGCAGCTCCAGACAGGGGAGGACTGAAGCTTTCTTT. It codes for CATSSSRQGRTEAFF.

The gene calls are TRBV19 and TRBJ2-2; 8 bases align to TRBD2. The CDR3 has 16 amino acids. V trimming: 7 bases; J trimming: 6 bases; junction bases outside the gene matches: 13. Per the germline V gene, CDR1 is LNHDA and CDR2 is SQIVND (reference sequence). The CDR3 bases are TGTGCCAGTAAGGACCAGAAGCGGGGGAGGGCCGGGGAGCTGTTTTTT. This codes for CASKDQKRGRAGELFF.

J is TRBJ2-7 and V is TRBV25-1, with a weak D call TRBD2 (6 bases). Trimming shortened V by 5 bases and J by 3 bases, and 11 bases separated the two germline ends. The CDR3 consists of 13 residues. Germline CDR1 reads MGHDK; CDR2 reads SYGVNS. Here the CDR3 DNA reads TGTGCCAGCAGTATCCTGGGGGGCTACGAGCAGTACTTC. Translating it yields CASSILGGYEQYF.

The rearrangement links TRBV5-6 to TRBJ2-6; possible D gene TRBD2, 5 bases. CDR3 length: 18 residues. In germline, CDR1 is SGHDT, CDR2 YYEEEE. V lost 2 bases, J lost 1 base, and 16 bases lay in between. CDR3 loop: CASSFMLGSGSGANVLTF. CDR3 DNA: TGTGCCAGCAGCTTTATGCTGGGGTCGGGATCTGGGGCCAACGTCCTGACTTTC.

The chain joins TRBV25-1 to TRBJ1-4; no reliable D call. The CDR3 has 14 residues. Germline CDR1 MGHDK, CDR2 SYGVNS. Trimming stripped 3 bases from V and 4 bases from J, with 9 bases between. The CDR3 spells CASSDYYSNEKLFF. The CDR3 coding sequence is TGTGCCAGCAGTGACTATTACAGTAATGAAAAACTGTTTTTT. Full variable domain (remainder filled in from reference TRBV25-1 and TRBJ1-4): EADIYQTPRYLVIGTGKKITLECSQTMGHDKMYWYQQDPGMELHLIHYSYGVNSTEKGDLSSESTVSRIRTEHFPLTLESARPSHTSQYLCASSDYYSNEKLFFGSGTQLSVL.

The rearrangement joins TRBV9 to TRBJ2-1, with D possibly being TRBD1 (5 bases). The V end lost 4 bases, the J end lost 8 bases, and 16 bases lay between the germline ends. From germline, CDR1 is SGDLS and CDR2 YYNGEE. The CDR3 sequence is 14 residues long. CDR3 sequence (DNA): TGTGCCAGCAGCTCCCGGACAAGCTGGGATGAGCAGTTCTTC. Its protein product is CASSSRTSWDEQFF.

The chain employs TRBV9 and TRBJ1-1, with D unresolved. The germline CDR1 and CDR2 sequences are SGDLS and YYNGEE. The CDR3 covers 13 residues. Deletions cut 4 bases from V and 1 base from J, with 8 bases between. DNA for the CDR3: TGTGCCAGCAGCCGTCGGGGGAACACTGAAGCTTTCTTT. Amino acids: CASSRRGNTEAFF.

The chain links TRBV5-1 to TRBJ1-1; possibly TRBD1 for D (6 bases). The length of the CDR3 is 13 residues. The V gene's germline CDR1 is SGHRS and CDR2 YFSETQ. Trimming cost V 7 bases and J 5 bases, with 15 bases left between them. In nucleotides, the CDR3 is TGCGCCAGCCACGTCAGGGGAGGGACTGAAGCTTTCTTT. Protein: CASHVRGGTEAFF.

This chain joins TRBV7-9 and TRBJ1-2, with 9 bases that match TRBD1. CDR3 size: 14 residues. Trimming removed 5 bases from V and 6 bases from J; junction bases left unmatched: 7. Germline-derived CDR1 and CDR2 are SEHNR and FQNEAQ (reference sequence). The CDR3 reads CASSARDRANGYTF. Written as DNA, the CDR3 is TGTGCCAGCAGCGCCCGGGACAGGGCCAATGGCTACACCTTC.

This sequence joins TRBV6-2 or TRBV6-3 and TRBJ1-2; 8 nucleotides match TRBD1. The germline V gene encodes CDR1 MNHEY and CDR2 SVGEGT. The CDR3 extends over 13 amino acids. Trimming removed 7 bases from V and 10 bases from J; junction bases left unmatched: 11. CDR3 DNA: TGTGCCAGCACCCCGGACAGGGATGTCGACTACACCTTC. Its translation is CASTPDRDVDYTF.

The chain combines TRBV5-1 with TRBJ2-5; the D is unclear. The CDR3 is made up of 14 amino acids. Germline assignment: CDR1 SGHRS and CDR2 YFSETQ. V was shortened by 1 base and J by 7 bases, with 14 bases between the two germline ends. This CDR3 reads CASSLTQRSGTQYF. The CDR3 DNA is TGCGCCAGCAGCTTGACCCAAAGGTCGGGGACCCAGTACTTC.

This clone has a single count. This chain connects TRBV9 to TRBJ1-2; TRBD1 matches at 8 bases. The V and J ends lost 4 bases and 0 bases, in that order; junction bases with no gene match: 2. This CDR3 is built from 14 residues. The germline gives CDR1 SGDLS, CDR2 YYNGEE. CDR3 loop: CASSPDRANYGYTF. The CDR3 DNA reads as TGTGCCAGCAGCCCGGACAGGGCTAACTATGGCTACACCTTC.

The V gene is TRBV3-1 (or the pseudogene TRBV3-2), the J gene TRBJ1-2; 8 bases fit TRBD1. Per germline, CDR1 LGHDT and CDR2 YNNKEL (reference sequence). CDR3 length: 15 residues. After removal of 3 bases from V and 4 bases from J, the junction contained 7 bases not matched to a gene. The CDR3 DNA sequence: TGTGCCAGCAGCCAGTCAGGGGGCGCGGGCTATGGCTACACCTTC. It encodes CASSQSGGAGYGYTF.

This clone came up once. The J gene is TRBJ1-1, the V gene TRBV10-1, with 7 nucleotides matching TRBD1. The CDR3 has 14 residues. The J segment lost 3 bases and the V segment lost 2 bases, leaving 3 bases of the junction unmatched. Germline-derived CDR1 and CDR2 are WNHNN and SYGVQD (reference sequence). CDR3 DNA sequence: TGCGCCAGCAGTGAGGACAGGGCTGACACTGAAGCTTTCTTT. It translates to CASSEDRADTEAFF.

This clone appeared once. J is TRBJ1-3 and V is TRBV19; D is unresolved. The CDR3 is made up of 15 amino acids. Germline CDR1 is LNHDA and CDR2 is SQIVND (reference sequence). Trimming left V 1 base short and J 0 bases short, with 7 bases between. The DNA of the CDR3 is TGTGCCAGTAGTATAGTAGATCTCTCTGGAAACACCATATATTTT. Translating it yields CASSIVDLSGNTIYF.

On this clone: Its ends do not fully match the called genes, so a read error is possible. The identical CDR3 is also encoded by other nucleotide sequences in the sample. V and J are TRBV5-6 and TRBJ2-7, with D tentatively TRBD1 (6 bases). Looked up from germline, CDR1 is SGHDT and CDR2 is YYEEEE. The CDR3 is 14 residues long. CDR3 sequence reads: CASSLALGAYEQYF. The CDR3 nucleotides read TGTGCCAGCAGCTTGGCCTTGGGGGCTTACGAACAGTACTTC.

This sequence joins TRBV5-1 and TRBJ2-3; D is perhaps TRBD2 (6 bases). V lost 3 bases and J 1 base, leaving 12 bases between the germline ends. The CDR3 sequence is 15 residues long. Germline V gene sequence: CDR1 SGHRS, CDR2 YFSETQ. CDR3 bases: TGCGCCAGCAGCTCGGGGGTTCCAGGCACAGATACGCAGTATTTT. The encoded protein is CASSSGVPGTDTQYF.

The chain carries TRBV5-6 and TRBJ1-2, with 10 bases lining up with TRBD1. In germline, CDR1 is SGHDT, CDR2 YYEEEE. The CDR3 length is 16 residues. V shed 0 bases, J shed 0 bases, and the junction held 2 bases outside the gene matches. The CDR3 bases are TGTGCCAGCAGCTTGGTTGGGACAGGGGCTAACTATGGCTACACCTTC. Its translation is CASSLVGTGANYGYTF.

J is TRBJ1-5 and V is TRBV6-5; weak D call: TRBD1 (6 bases). Trimming stripped 11 bases from V and 0 bases from J, with 11 bases between. The germline V gene encodes CDR1 MNHEY and CDR2 SVGAGI. The CDR3 is 13 amino acids. The CDR3 sequence: CAGRDNSNQPQHF. The CDR3 bases are TGTGCCGGCCGGGACAATAGCAATCAGCCCCAGCATTTT.